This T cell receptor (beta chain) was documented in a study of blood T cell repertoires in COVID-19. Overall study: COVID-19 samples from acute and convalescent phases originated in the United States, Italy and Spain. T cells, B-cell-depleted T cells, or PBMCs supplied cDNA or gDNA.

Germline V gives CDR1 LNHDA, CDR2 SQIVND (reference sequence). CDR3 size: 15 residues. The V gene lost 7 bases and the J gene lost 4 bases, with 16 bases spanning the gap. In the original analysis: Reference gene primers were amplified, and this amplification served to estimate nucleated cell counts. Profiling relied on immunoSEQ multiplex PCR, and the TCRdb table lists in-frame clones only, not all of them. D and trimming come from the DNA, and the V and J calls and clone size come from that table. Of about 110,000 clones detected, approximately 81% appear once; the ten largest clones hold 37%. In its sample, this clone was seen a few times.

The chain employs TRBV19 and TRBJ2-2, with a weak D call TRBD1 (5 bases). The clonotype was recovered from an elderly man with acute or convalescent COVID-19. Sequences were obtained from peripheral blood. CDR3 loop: CASTRALLGTGELFF. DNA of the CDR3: TGTGCCAGTACCAGGGCCCTTTTGGGCACCGGGGAGCTGTTTTTT. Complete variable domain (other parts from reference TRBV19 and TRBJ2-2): DGGITQSPKYLFRKEGQNVTLSCEQNLNHDAMYWYRQDPGQGLRLIYYSQIVNDFQKGDIAEGYSVSREKKESFPLTVTSAQKNPTAFYLCASTRALLGTGELFFGEGSRLTVL.